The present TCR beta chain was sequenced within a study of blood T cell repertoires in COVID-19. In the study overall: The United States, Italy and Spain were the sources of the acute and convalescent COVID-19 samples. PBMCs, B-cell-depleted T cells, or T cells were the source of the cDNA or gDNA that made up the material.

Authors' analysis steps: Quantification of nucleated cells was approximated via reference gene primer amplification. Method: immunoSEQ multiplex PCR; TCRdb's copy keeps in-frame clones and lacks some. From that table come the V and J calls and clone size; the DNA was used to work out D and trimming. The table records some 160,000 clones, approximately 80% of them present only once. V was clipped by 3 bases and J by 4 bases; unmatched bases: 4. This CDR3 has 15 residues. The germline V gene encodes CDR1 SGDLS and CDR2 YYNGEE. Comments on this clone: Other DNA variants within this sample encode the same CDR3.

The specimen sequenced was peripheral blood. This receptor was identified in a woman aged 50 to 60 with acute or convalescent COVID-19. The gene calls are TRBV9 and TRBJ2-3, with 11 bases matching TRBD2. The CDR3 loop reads CASSGTSGGADTQYF. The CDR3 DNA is TGTGCCAGCAGCGGTACTAGCGGGGGAGCAGATACGCAGTATTTT.